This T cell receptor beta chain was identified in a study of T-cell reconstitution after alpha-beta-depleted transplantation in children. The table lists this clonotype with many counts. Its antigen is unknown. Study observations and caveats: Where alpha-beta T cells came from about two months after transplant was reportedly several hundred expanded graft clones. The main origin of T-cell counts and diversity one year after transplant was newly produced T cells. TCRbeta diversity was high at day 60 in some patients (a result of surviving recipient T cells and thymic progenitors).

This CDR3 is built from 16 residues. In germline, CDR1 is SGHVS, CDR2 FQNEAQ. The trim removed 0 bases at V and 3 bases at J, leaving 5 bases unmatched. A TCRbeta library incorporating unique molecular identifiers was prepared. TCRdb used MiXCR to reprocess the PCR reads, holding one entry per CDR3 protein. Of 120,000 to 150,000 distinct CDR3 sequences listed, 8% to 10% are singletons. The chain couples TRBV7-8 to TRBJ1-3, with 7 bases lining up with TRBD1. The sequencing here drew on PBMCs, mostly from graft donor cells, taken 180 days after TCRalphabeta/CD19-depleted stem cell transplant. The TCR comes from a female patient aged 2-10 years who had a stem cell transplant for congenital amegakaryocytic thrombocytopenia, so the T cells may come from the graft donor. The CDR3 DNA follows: TGTGCCAGCAGCTTAGCGAACAGGGGTTATGGAAACACCATATATTTT. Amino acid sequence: CASSLANRGYGNTIYF.